This TCR beta chain was obtained from a study of radiotherapy plus CTLA-4 blockade in lung cancer (dated by TCRdb to the late 2010s). General notes on the study: Objective responses occurred in more than 15% of enrolled patients, and 31% achieved disease control. Broad study findings and their caveats: The strongest predictors of response were reported to be early dynamic shifts in blood T cell clones along with a rise in serum interferon-beta following radiation. After treatment with radiotherapy and ipilimumab, TCR clones that originated in tumors expanded in peripheral blood.

Note on this clone: The antigen it recognizes is unknown. Qualities for individual bases were not recorded, and no much larger clone is one base off.

The trim is 7 bases for V and 4 bases for J, with a gap of 10 bases between the germline ends. The germline V gene specifies MDHEN as CDR1 and SYDVKM as CDR2. The CDR3 goes from the cysteine to the phenylalanine over 12 residues. The sequence is cut down to CDR3 DNA, 36 bases in frame from base 1. The method was the immunoSEQ multiplex PCR assay. TCRdb took this table from immuneACCESS and kept in-frame rearrangements with V and J called. Such tables lack part of the clones; where checked against another copy, unresolved V genes explain under half of the gap, and the rest is unexplained. The sample table contains tens of thousands of clones; only one count was recorded for roughly 87% of them. The ten largest account for under 0.85% of the sample. The study evaluated CTLA-4 blockade (ipilimumab) given together with focal radiation therapy in patients who had chemo-refractory metastatic non-small-cell lung cancer.

The V gene is TRBV28 and the J gene is TRBJ1-1, with the D gene call left open. The source is a human donor with non-small cell lung cancer who had stable disease on radiotherapy plus ipilimumab. The sample consisted of peripheral blood, taken from a patient treated with radiotherapy plus ipilimumab. The nucleotides are TGTGCCAGCATTGGGAGGAGCACTGAAGCTTTCTTT. It encodes CASIGRSTEAFF.